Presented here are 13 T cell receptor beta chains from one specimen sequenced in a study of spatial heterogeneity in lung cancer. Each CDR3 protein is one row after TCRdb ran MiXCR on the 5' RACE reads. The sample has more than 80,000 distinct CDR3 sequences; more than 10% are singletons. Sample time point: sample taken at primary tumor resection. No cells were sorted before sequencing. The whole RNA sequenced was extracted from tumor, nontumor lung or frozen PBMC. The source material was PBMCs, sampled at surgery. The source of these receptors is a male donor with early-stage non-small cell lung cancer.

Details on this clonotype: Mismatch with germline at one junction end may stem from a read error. The DNA for the CDR3 is TGTGCCAGCAGCCTAGCGGGAGATATAGAGACCCAGTACTTC. Encoded protein: CASSLAGDIETQYF. The V gene is TRBV7-9, the J gene TRBJ2-5, with 10 bases identical to TRBD2. The CDR3 runs 14 residues. The germline gives CDR1 SEHNR, CDR2 FQNEAQ (reference sequence). Using reference TRBV7-9 and TRBJ2-5 for the parts outside the CDR3, the full variable domain is DTGVSQNPRHKITKRGQNVTFRCDPISEHNRLYWYRQTLGQGPEFLTYFQNEAQLEKSRLLSDRFSAERPKGSFSTLEIQRTEQGDSAMYLCASSLAGDIETQYFGPGTRLLVL.

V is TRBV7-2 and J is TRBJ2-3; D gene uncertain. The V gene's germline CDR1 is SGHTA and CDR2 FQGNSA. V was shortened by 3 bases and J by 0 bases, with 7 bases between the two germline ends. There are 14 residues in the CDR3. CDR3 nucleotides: TGTGCCAGCAGCTTCTCCCTTAGCACAGATACGCAGTATTTT. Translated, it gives CASSFSLSTDTQYF.

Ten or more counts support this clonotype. CDR3 sequence reads: CASSPPSGSKNIQYF. CDR3 nucleotide sequence: TGTGCCAGCAGCCCCCCATCCGGAAGCAAAAACATTCAGTACTTC. The rearrangement links TRBV12-3 or TRBV12-4 to TRBJ2-4; unclear D gene. V lost 6 bases, J lost 3 bases, and 15 bases lay in between. This CDR3 region has 15 residues.

The chain's CDR3 is CSARGQGLRNQPQHF. For the CDR3, the DNA is TGCAGTGCTAGAGGTCAGGGGCTGCGGAATCAGCCCCAGCATTTT. The chain joins TRBV20-1 to TRBJ1-5, with a weak D call TRBD1 (6 bases). The CDR3 totals 15 residues. Germline loops: CDR1 DFQATT, CDR2 SNEGSKA (reference sequence). Trimming cost V 1 base and J 4 bases, with 14 bases left between them.

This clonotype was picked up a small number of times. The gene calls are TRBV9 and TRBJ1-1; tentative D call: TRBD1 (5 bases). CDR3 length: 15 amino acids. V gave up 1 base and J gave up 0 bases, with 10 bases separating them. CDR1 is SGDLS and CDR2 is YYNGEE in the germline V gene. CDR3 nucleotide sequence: TGTGCCAGCAGCGTAATGGCAGGGCTGAACACTGAAGCTTTCTTT. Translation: CASSVMAGLNTEAFF.

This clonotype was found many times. Here the CDR3 DNA reads TGTGCCAGCAAACAGGGTAGAGACTATGGCTACACCTTC. This sequence encodes CASKQGRDYGYTF. The gene calls are TRBV6-5 and TRBJ1-2; D is perhaps TRBD1 (6 bases). Germline V gene lookup returns CDR1 MNHEY and CDR2 SVGAGI. V was pared by 7 bases and J by 3 bases, with 12 bases between. CDR3 length: 13 residues.

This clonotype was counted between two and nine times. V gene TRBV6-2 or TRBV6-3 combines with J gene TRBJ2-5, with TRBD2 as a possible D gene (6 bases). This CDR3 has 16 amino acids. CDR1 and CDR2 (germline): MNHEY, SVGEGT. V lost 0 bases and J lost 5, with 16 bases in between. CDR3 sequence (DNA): TGTGCCAGCAGTTACTCCCCCAGCGGGCGGGGTGAGACCCAGTACTTC. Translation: CASSYSPSGRGETQYF.

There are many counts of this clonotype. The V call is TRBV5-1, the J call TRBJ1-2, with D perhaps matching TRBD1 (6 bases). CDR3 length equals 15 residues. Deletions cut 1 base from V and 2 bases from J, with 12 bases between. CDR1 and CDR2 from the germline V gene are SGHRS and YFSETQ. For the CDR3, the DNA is TGCGCCAGCAGCTTGACTACCACAGGGAACTATGGCTACACCTTC. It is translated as CASSLTTTGNYGYTF.

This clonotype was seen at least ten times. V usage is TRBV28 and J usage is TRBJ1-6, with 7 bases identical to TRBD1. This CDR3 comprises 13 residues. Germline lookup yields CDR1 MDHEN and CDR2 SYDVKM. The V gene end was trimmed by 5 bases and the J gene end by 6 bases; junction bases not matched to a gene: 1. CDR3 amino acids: CASSRDSNSPLHF. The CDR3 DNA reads TGTGCCAGCAGTCGGGACAGTAATTCACCCCTCCACTTT.

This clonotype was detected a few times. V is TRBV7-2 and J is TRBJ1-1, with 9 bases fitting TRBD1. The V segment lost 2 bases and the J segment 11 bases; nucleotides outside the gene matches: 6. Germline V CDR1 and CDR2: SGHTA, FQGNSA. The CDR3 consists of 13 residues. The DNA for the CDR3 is TGTGCCAGCAGCTTAACCCCCGGGACAGGGGCTTTCTTT. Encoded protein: CASSLTPGTGAFF. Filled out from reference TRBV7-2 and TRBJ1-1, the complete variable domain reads GAGVSQSPSNKVTEKGKDVELRCDPISGHTALYWYRQSLGQGLEFLIYFQGNSAPDKSGLPSDRFSAERTGGSVSTLTIQRTQQEDSAVYLCASSLTPGTGAFFGQGTRLTVV.

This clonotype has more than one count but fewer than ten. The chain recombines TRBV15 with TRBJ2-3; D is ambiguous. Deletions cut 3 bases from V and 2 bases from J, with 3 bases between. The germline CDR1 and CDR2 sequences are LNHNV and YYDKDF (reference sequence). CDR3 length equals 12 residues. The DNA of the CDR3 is TGTGCCACCAGCAGGTACACAGATACGCAGTATTTT. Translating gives CATSRYTDTQYF.

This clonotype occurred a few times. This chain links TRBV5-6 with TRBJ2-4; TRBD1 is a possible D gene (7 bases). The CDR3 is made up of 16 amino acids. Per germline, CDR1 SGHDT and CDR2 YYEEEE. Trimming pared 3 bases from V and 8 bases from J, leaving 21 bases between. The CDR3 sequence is CASSSDSQGGSDIQYF. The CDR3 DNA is TGTGCCAGCAGCTCGGACTCCCAGGGGGGAAGCGACATTCAGTACTTC.

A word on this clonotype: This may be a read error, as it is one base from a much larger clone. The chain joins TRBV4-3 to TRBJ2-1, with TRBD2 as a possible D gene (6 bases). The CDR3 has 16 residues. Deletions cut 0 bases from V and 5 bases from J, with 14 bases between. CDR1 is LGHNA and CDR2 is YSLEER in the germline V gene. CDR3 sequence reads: CASSQETGETNNEQFF. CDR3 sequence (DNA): TGCGCCAGCAGCCAAGAGACGGGAGAAACCAACAATGAGCAGTTCTTC.